Presented here are 17 T cell receptor beta chains from one specimen sequenced in a study of long-term antiretroviral therapy in people with HIV. With survey level as its setting, the immunoSEQ assay was v3.0. Using immunoSEQ multiplex PCR, the repertoire was profiled, and TCRdb retains in-frame clones only, with some absent. This table holds about 24,000 clones, roughly 87% found once. The source material was unsorted PBMCs, sampled 1.8 years before starting antiretroviral therapy. The source of these receptors is a man aged 50-59 years with HIV.

The chain joins TRBV29-1 to TRBJ2-1, with 8 nucleotides matching TRBD1. Germline V CDR1 and CDR2: SQVTM, ANQGSEA. Losses at the gene ends were 4 bases for V and 9 bases for J; bases not matched to a gene: 5. The CDR3 spans 12 residues. CDR3 residues: CSVGRGRAEQFF. The CDR3, as DNA: TGCAGCGTTGGCAGGGGGCGGGCTGAGCAGTTCTTC.

The chain links TRBV6-6 to TRBJ2-7; TRBD1 aligns across 7 bases. This CDR3 contains 14 residues. CDR1 MNHNY and CDR2 SVGAGI come from the germline V gene (reference sequence). V dropped 4 bases and J dropped 3; count of bases not matched to a gene: 6. The CDR3 region is CASSLSGGIYEQYF. The CDR3 region has the DNA TGTGCCAGCAGTTTATCAGGGGGAATCTACGAGCAGTACTTC.

The rearrangement joins TRBV27 to TRBJ2-7, with D possibly TRBD1 on 5 matching bases. This CDR3 region has 15 residues. Trimming took 2 bases from V and 3 from J, leaving 14 bases between them. Germline CDR1 and CDR2: MNHEY and SMNVEV (reference sequence). The CDR3 DNA reads as TGTGCCAGCAGTTTAGTAGGGCAGGGTTACTACGAGCAGTACTTC. Translation: CASSLVGQGYYEQYF.

The chain couples TRBV6-6 to TRBJ1-3; the D is unclear. Germline V lookup: CDR1 MNHNY, CDR2 SVGAGI (reference sequence). The V end was cut by 0 bases, the J end by 1 base, with 7 bases between. There are 15 residues in the CDR3. The CDR3 sequence is CASSYSGNSGNTIYF. The CDR3 DNA reads as TGTGCCAGCAGTTACTCAGGGAATTCTGGAAACACCATATATTTT.

The chain recombines TRBV28 with TRBJ2-7, with D perhaps matching TRBD1 (6 bases). CDR1 is MDHEN, CDR2 SYDVKM, per germline. V was cut by 4 bases and J by 3 bases, with 13 bases left in between. The CDR3 has 14 residues. CDR3 sequence (DNA): TGTGCCAGCAGTTCAATCCTACAGGGCTACGAGCAGTACTTC. Translated: CASSSILQGYEQYF.

The chain is built from TRBV5-6 and TRBJ1-5; possibly TRBD1 for D (6 bases). CDR1 and CDR2 from the germline V gene are SGHDT and YYEEEE. V lost 3 bases and J lost 0, with 13 bases in between. CDR3 length: 16 amino acids. The CDR3 DNA is TGTGCCAGCAGCTACCAACAGGGCCTTAGCAATCAGCCCCAGCATTTT. Its translation is CASSYQQGLSNQPQHF.

V and J are TRBV18 and TRBJ1-4, with D hard to call. This CDR3 region has 14 residues. Germline CDR1 KGHSH, CDR2 LQKENI. Trimming cost V 5 bases and J 8 bases, with 15 bases left between them. The CDR3 nucleotides read TGTGCCAGCTCAGAGATTACGGGCGGAGAAAAACTGTTTTTT. Its translation is CASSEITGGEKLFF. The whole variable domain, remainder taken from reference TRBV18 and TRBJ1-4, is NAGVMQNPRHLVRRRGQEARLRCSPMKGHSHVYWYRQLPEEGLKFMVYLQKENIIDESGMPKERFSAEFPKEGPSILRIQQVVRGDSAAYFCASSEITGGEKLFFGSGTQLSVL.

This chain joins TRBV14 and TRBJ2-1; perhaps TRBD2 as D (6 bases). CDR3 length: 16 residues. V lost 2 bases, J lost 0 bases, and 11 bases lay in between. CDR1 and CDR2 (germline): SGHDN, FVKESK. This CDR3 is CASSQWRESSYNEQFF. For the CDR3, the DNA is TGTGCCAGCAGCCAATGGAGGGAGAGCTCCTACAATGAGCAGTTCTTC. Full variable domain (remainder filled in from reference TRBV14 and TRBJ2-1): EAGVTQFPSHSVIEKGQTVTLRCDPISGHDNLYWYRRVMGKEIKFLLHFVKESKQDESGMPNNRFLAERTGGTYSTLKVQPAELEDSGVYFCASSQWRESSYNEQFFGPGTRLTVL.

The chain combines TRBV7-3 with TRBJ2-1; 10 bases map to TRBD2. In germline, CDR1 is SGHTA, CDR2 FQGTGA. The CDR3 loop spans 16 amino acids. V shed 5 bases and J 8 bases; nucleotides not matched to a gene: 12. The chain's CDR3 is CASSESLAGDKHEQFF. CDR3 DNA sequence: TGTGCCAGCAGCGAGTCCCTAGCGGGGGATAAACATGAGCAGTTCTTC. Drawing the rest from reference TRBV7-3 and TRBJ2-1, the complete variable domain is GAGVSQTPSNKVTEKGKYVELRCDPISGHTALYWYRQSLGQGPEFLIYFQGTGAADDSGLPNDRFFAVRPEGSVSTLKIQRTERGDSAVYLCASSESLAGDKHEQFFGPGTRLTVL.

The chain joins TRBV6-5 to TRBJ2-1, with D possibly matching TRBD1 (6 bases). Trimming left V 5 bases short and J 4 bases short, with 12 bases between. CDR1 and CDR2 (germline): MNHEY, SVGAGI. The CDR3 runs to 14 residues. The CDR3 bases are TGTGCCAGCAGTAGACAGGAAGATTACAATGAGCAGTTCTTC. It specifies CASSRQEDYNEQFF.

The chain links TRBV11-2 to TRBJ2-5; 12 nucleotides agree with TRBD1. The trim removed 2 bases at V and 5 bases at J, leaving 3 bases unmatched. Germline loops: CDR1 SGHAT, CDR2 FQNNGV. The CDR3 has 15 amino acids. This CDR3 reads CASSLRDRGRETQYF. CDR3 bases: TGTGCCAGCAGCTTAAGGGACAGGGGGCGGGAGACCCAGTACTTC.

The chain combines TRBV29-1 with TRBJ1-1, with a possible D match to TRBD1 (6 bases). Germline V gives CDR1 SQVTM, CDR2 ANQGSEA. The ends were cut back, 2 bases at V and 4 bases at J, with 11 bases in the middle. The CDR3 consists of 13 residues. The CDR3 sequence is CSVEWVGGTEAFF. Written as DNA, the CDR3 is TGCAGCGTTGAATGGGTAGGGGGCACTGAAGCTTTCTTT.

This clone has a handful of counts. The V and J genes are TRBV27 and TRBJ2-7; 7 bases are a match to TRBD1. Looked up from germline, CDR1 is MNHEY and CDR2 is SMNVEV (reference sequence). The CDR3 is 15 amino acids. Trimming took 5 bases from V and 6 from J; bases not matched to a gene: 13. CDR3 amino acids: CASSPRTGSSREQYF. CDR3 in DNA: TGTGCCAGCAGTCCGAGGACAGGAAGTAGCCGCGAGCAGTACTTC.

V is TRBV29-1 and J is TRBJ2-7; D remains unclear. The germline gives CDR1 SQVTM, CDR2 ANQGSEA. CDR3 length equals 13 residues. V lost 4 bases, J lost 2 bases, and 12 bases lay in between. The CDR3 nucleotides read TGCAGCGTTGGGAACCAGGAGACCTACGAGCAGTACTTC. It translates to CSVGNQETYEQYF.

This clone has just a few counts. The J gene is TRBJ2-7, the V gene TRBV11-2; no definite D call. V shed 1 base and J shed 4 bases, with 20 bases lying between them. Germline CDR1 and CDR2: SGHAT and FQNNGV. This CDR3 contains 17 residues. CDR3 in amino acids: CASSLAPPSGGLYEQYF. Here the CDR3 DNA reads TGTGCCAGCAGCTTAGCCCCTCCCTCAGGTGGCCTGTACGAGCAGTACTTC.

Written as DNA, the CDR3 is TGTGCCAGCAGGGTCTGGGGGAGGGCCTCCTACAATGAGCAGTTCTTC. Its protein product is CASRVWGRASYNEQFF. The chain uses TRBV27 and TRBJ2-1; 7 nucleotides align to TRBD2. The V segment lost 6 bases and the J segment 0 bases; nucleotides outside the gene matches: 8. This CDR3 comprises 16 residues. Germline assignment: CDR1 MNHEY and CDR2 SMNVEV (reference sequence).

The rearrangement joins TRBV19 to TRBJ2-7; 9 nucleotides match TRBD1. V shed 3 bases, J shed 3 bases, and the junction held 6 bases outside the gene matches. Germline CDR1 and CDR2: LNHDA and SQIVND (reference sequence). CDR3 length: 15 residues. CDR3 sequence: CASSMDTGGNYEQYF. CDR3 bases: TGTGCCAGTAGTATGGATACAGGGGGCAACTACGAGCAGTACTTC.